This T cell receptor (beta chain) stems from a study of cytomegalovirus exposure and HLA in healthy donors. Whole-study results and caveats: Most sequenced TCRs were rare (though some public TCRs occurred in many donors).

Of note for this clone: Its specificity is not known.

PCR primers comprised 60 Vbeta and 13 Jbeta primers. Profiling relied on immunoSEQ multiplex PCR, and the TCRdb table lists in-frame clones only, not all of them. The sample has around 130,000 clones, around 81% seen once. The sequenced sample consisted of PBMCs. This sequence originates from a woman between 35 and 50 years old in good health and CMV-seronegative.

DNA of the CDR3: TGCGCCAGCAGCTTGGAGCTTCGGAACACCGGGGAGCTGTTTTTT. As protein: CASSLELRNTGELFF. The chain joins TRBV5-1 to TRBJ2-2; D is undetermined. CDR1 SGHRS and CDR2 YFSETQ come from the germline V gene. V lost 0 bases, J lost 1 base, and 7 bases lay in between. There are 15 residues in the CDR3.